This passage covers 23 T cell receptor beta chains from one sample sequenced in a study of blood T cell repertoires in COVID-19. The protocol was immunoSEQ multiplex PCR, while the TCRdb copy is restricted to in-frame clones and leaves out a portion. The data show some 140,000 clones, with around 85% seen just once and under 0.8% held by the top ten. Sample: peripheral blood. The receptor source for this set is a man aged 55 to 69 with COVID-19, enrolled during active disease.

V and J are TRBV18 and TRBJ1-5; no firm D call. The CDR3 covers 15 residues. Between the trimmed V and J ends, which lost 3 bases and 4 bases, there was a span of 13 bases. The germline V gene has CDR1 KGHSH and CDR2 LQKENI. The CDR3 sequence: CASSPEGPRNQPQHF. The CDR3 DNA sequence: TGTGCCAGCTCACCGGAGGGCCCTAGGAATCAGCCCCAGCATTTT. The full variable domain, with the rest looked up from reference TRBV18 and TRBJ1-5, is NAGVMQNPRHLVRRRGQEARLRCSPMKGHSHVYWYRQLPEEGLKFMVYLQKENIIDESGMPKERFSAEFPKEGPSILRIQQVVRGDSAAYFCASSPEGPRNQPQHFGDGTRLSIL.

The chain employs TRBV27 and TRBJ2-1, with no clear D. Germline assignment: CDR1 MNHEY and CDR2 SMNVEV (reference sequence). CDR3 length: 15 residues. Trimming stripped 2 bases from V and 1 base from J, with 9 bases between. CDR3 residues: CASSLGPPSYNEQFF. The CDR3 nucleotides read TGTGCCAGCAGTTTAGGGCCGCCTTCCTACAATGAGCAGTTCTTC.

The chain links TRBV29-1 to TRBJ1-1; D uncertain. This CDR3 is built from 12 residues. CDR1 is SQVTM and CDR2 is ANQGSEA in the germline V gene. Trimming left V 3 bases short and J 1 base short, with 6 bases between. For the CDR3, the DNA is TGCAGCGTTGATTATCCGAACACTGAAGCTTTCTTT. Its translation is CSVDYPNTEAFF.

This sequence joins TRBV3-1 (or the pseudogene TRBV3-2) and TRBJ2-1; 10 bases map to TRBD1. With 4 bases clipped from V and 9 bases from J, the junction kept 9 bases outside the gene matches. The CDR3 is 15 residues long. CDR1 and CDR2 (germline): LGHDT, YNNKEL (reference sequence). The CDR3 sequence is CASSLTRGQGSEQFF. The CDR3 DNA sequence: TGTGCCAGCAGCCTCACTCGGGGACAGGGGAGTGAGCAGTTCTTC.

The gene calls are TRBV2 and TRBJ2-5, with D possibly TRBD2 on 6 matching bases. With 7 bases removed from V and 4 bases from J, the gap between germline ends came to 16 bases. The CDR3 is made up of 14 amino acids. Germline CDR1 is SNHLY and CDR2 is FYNNEI. As DNA, the CDR3 is TGTGCCAGCAAGACCAACTTGGGGGGAGAGACCCAGTACTTC. Encoded protein: CASKTNLGGETQYF.

The chain is built from TRBV14 and TRBJ1-1; possible D gene TRBD1, 5 bases. Trimming took off 3 bases at V and 4 bases at J, with 12 bases between the two ends. The CDR3 length is 14 residues. Germline CDR1 reads SGHDN; CDR2 reads FVKESK. The CDR3 DNA is TGTGCCAGCAGCCATCTACAGGTCTTCACTGAAGCTTTCTTT. This translates into CASSHLQVFTEAFF.

This clone was picked up one time. The chain is built from TRBV19 and TRBJ2-4, with D possibly being TRBD1 (6 bases). Trimming removed 5 bases at V and 6 bases at J, with 14 bases between. Germline assignment: CDR1 LNHDA and CDR2 SQIVND (reference sequence). This CDR3 region has 14 residues. This CDR3 reads CASSGPTGTNIQYF. The CDR3 DNA sequence: TGTGCCAGTAGTGGACCCACAGGGACAAACATTCAGTACTTC.

The chain carries TRBV12-3 or TRBV12-4 and TRBJ1-1; D gene unclear. The CDR3 sequence is 13 residues long. The V and J ends lost 4 bases and 5 bases respectively, with 11 bases between them. CDR3 loop: CASSSGPGTEAFF. CDR3 coding DNA: TGTGCCAGCAGTTCCGGGCCGGGAACTGAAGCTTTCTTT.

The chain has TRBV27 and TRBJ2-7, with 10 bases that match TRBD1. The CDR3 covers 15 residues. Per germline, CDR1 MNHEY and CDR2 SMNVEV (reference sequence). With 4 bases clipped from V and 5 bases from J, the junction kept 8 bases outside the gene matches. The CDR3 sequence is CASSSPGQGYNEQYF. The CDR3 bases are TGTGCCAGCAGTTCACCGGGACAGGGGTATAACGAGCAGTACTTC.

This chain joins TRBV5-6 and TRBJ2-1; D is perhaps TRBD1 (7 bases). The CDR3 totals 17 residues. From germline, CDR1 is SGHDT and CDR2 YYEEEE. The V gene lost 3 bases and the J gene lost 5 bases, with 21 bases spanning the gap. The CDR3 region has the DNA TGTGCCAGCAGCTCATTGAATGGCGGGACAGTCCACAATGAGCAGTTCTTC. Translated, it gives CASSSLNGGTVHNEQFF. Using reference TRBV5-6 and TRBJ2-1 for the parts outside the CDR3, the full variable domain is DAGVTQSPTHLIKTRGQQVTLRCSPKSGHDTVSWYQQALGQGPQFIFQYYEEEERQRGNFPDRFSGHQFPNYSSELNVNALLLGDSALYLCASSSLNGGTVHNEQFFGPGTRLTVL.

This clone was detected only once. CDR3 amino acids: CASSPYTSGANVLTF. The CDR3 nucleotides are TGTGCCAGCTCACCATACACCTCCGGGGCCAACGTCCTGACTTTC. This chain uses TRBV18 with TRBJ2-6; D call uncertain. This CDR3 is 15 amino acids long. The germline V gene encodes CDR1 KGHSH and CDR2 LQKENI. V lost 2 bases to trimming and J lost 4 bases, with 9 bases between them. Supplemented by reference TRBV18 and TRBJ2-6, the full variable domain reads NAGVMQNPRHLVRRRGQEARLRCSPMKGHSHVYWYRQLPEEGLKFMVYLQKENIIDESGMPKERFSAEFPKEGPSILRIQQVVRGDSAAYFCASSPYTSGANVLTFGAGSRLTVL.

The chain has TRBV6-4 and TRBJ1-1, with D perhaps TRBD1 (5 bases). The CDR3 contains 13 residues. V shed 2 bases and J shed 7 bases, with 11 bases lying between them. Germline lookup yields CDR1 MRHNA and CDR2 SNTAGT. The DNA for the CDR3 is TGTGCCAGCAGTGACACCCCCGACAGTGAAGCTTTCTTT. It codes for CASSDTPDSEAFF.

V gene TRBV2 combines with J gene TRBJ1-1, with a possible D match to TRBD1 (5 bases). The CDR3 spans 14 residues. Germline CDR1 SNHLY, CDR2 FYNNEI. V lost 6 bases, J lost 0 bases, and 11 bases lay in between. Written as DNA, the CDR3 is TGTGCCAGCAGCCAAGGGGCGATGAACACTGAAGCTTTCTTT. Protein sequence: CASSQGAMNTEAFF.

The V and J genes are TRBV5-1 and TRBJ1-1; possibly TRBD1 for D (6 bases). The CDR3 consists of 14 residues. Between the trimmed V and J ends, which lost 2 bases and 7 bases, there was a span of 15 bases. CDR1 SGHRS and CDR2 YFSETQ come from the germline V gene. The CDR3 spells CASSFGGLNFEAFF. The DNA for the CDR3 is TGCGCCAGCAGCTTTGGGGGCTTGAATTTTGAAGCTTTCTTT.

J is TRBJ2-1 and V is TRBV6-5; 8 nucleotides align to TRBD2. Per germline, CDR1 MNHEY and CDR2 SVGAGI. The CDR3 runs 15 residues. V trimming: 7 bases; J trimming: 7 bases; junction bases outside the gene matches: 12. DNA for the CDR3: TGTGCCAGCACCCTCGGGGGGGCTACTAATAATGAGCAGTTCTTC. Protein product: CASTLGGATNNEQFF.

This sequence joins TRBV5-4 and TRBJ1-4, with D possibly matching TRBD1 (5 bases). The V and J ends lost 0 bases and 0 bases respectively, with 21 bases between them. Germline-derived CDR1 and CDR2 are SGHNT and YYREEE (reference sequence). The length of the CDR3 is 20 residues. The CDR3 DNA follows: TGTGCCAGCAGCTTGGCGCCCGGAGGGGCCGGGTTAGCAACTAATGAAAAACTGTTTTTT. This translates into CASSLAPGGAGLATNEKLFF.

The chain combines TRBV12-3 or TRBV12-4 with TRBJ1-2; no clear D gene. Trimming took 5 bases from V and 2 from J, leaving 6 bases between them. This CDR3 has 12 residues. This chain's CDR3 is CASSRENYGYTF. Here the CDR3 DNA reads TGTGCCAGCAGTAGGGAGAACTATGGCTACACCTTC.

This clone occurred a few times. The CDR3 bases are TGTGCCAGCAGCCAAGTCAGGGGGCAGGTAGATACGCAGTATTTT. Encoded protein: CASSQVRGQVDTQYF. This chain joins TRBV4-2 and TRBJ2-3; 8 bases map to TRBD1. The ends lost 1 base at V and 5 bases at J; junction bases unmatched: 5. Germline CDR1 LGHNA, CDR2 YNFKEQ. This CDR3 has 15 amino acids.

The chain recombines TRBV6-5 with TRBJ2-5; 10 positions match TRBD1. The V gene's germline CDR1 is MNHEY and CDR2 SVGAGI. There are 15 residues in the CDR3. The V gene end was trimmed by 6 bases and the J gene end by 4 bases; junction bases not matched to a gene: 8. The CDR3 sequence is CASSRQGARRETQYF. CDR3 sequence (DNA): TGTGCCAGCAGCCGACAGGGGGCGCGAAGAGAGACCCAGTACTTC.

The chain is built from TRBV18 and TRBJ1-5; 9 nucleotides line up with TRBD1. Germline-derived CDR1 and CDR2 are KGHSH and LQKENI. The CDR3 runs to 13 residues. J was trimmed by 3 bases and V by 8 bases; bases with no gene match: 2. CDR3 in amino acids: CASTQGANQPQHF. The CDR3 DNA follows: TGTGCCAGCACACAGGGGGCCAATCAGCCCCAGCATTTT. The whole variable domain, filled in from reference TRBV18 and TRBJ1-5, reads NAGVMQNPRHLVRRRGQEARLRCSPMKGHSHVYWYRQLPEEGLKFMVYLQKENIIDESGMPKERFSAEFPKEGPSILRIQQVVRGDSAAYFCASTQGANQPQHFGDGTRLSIL.

V gene TRBV28 combines with J gene TRBJ1-5, with TRBD1 identical over 10 bases. V shed 6 bases, J shed 5 bases, and the junction held 16 bases outside the gene matches. The CDR3 contains 18 residues. Germline V gene lookup returns CDR1 MDHEN and CDR2 SYDVKM. The CDR3 region has the DNA TGTGCCAGCAGCGATACTTATCTGGGGACAGGGGTTCATCAGCCCCAGCATTTT. This encodes CASSDTYLGTGVHQPQHF. Using reference TRBV28 and TRBJ1-5 for the parts outside the CDR3, the full variable domain is DVKVTQSSRYLVKRTGEKVFLECVQDMDHENMFWYRQDPGLGLRLIYFSYDVKMKEKGDIPEGYSVSREKKERFSLILESASTNQTSMYLCASSDTYLGTGVHQPQHFGDGTRLSIL.

J is TRBJ1-1 and V is TRBV5-1; the match to TRBD1 covers 9 bases. Germline V gene lookup returns CDR1 SGHRS and CDR2 YFSETQ. The CDR3 totals 13 residues. V was clipped by 4 bases and J by 10 bases; unmatched bases: 8. This CDR3 reads CASSPLQDRGAFF. The CDR3 coding sequence is TGCGCCAGCAGCCCCCTACAGGACAGGGGAGCTTTCTTT.

V gene TRBV7-9 combines with J gene TRBJ1-3; D ambiguous. The V gene's germline CDR1 is SEHNR and CDR2 FQNEAQ (reference sequence). There are 18 residues in the CDR3. V lost 4 bases and J 0 bases, leaving 19 bases between the germline ends. CDR3 sequence (DNA): TGTGCCAGCAGCTATATGATCCTAGGCGTAGGCTCTGGAAACACCATATATTTT. It translates to CASSYMILGVGSGNTIYF.